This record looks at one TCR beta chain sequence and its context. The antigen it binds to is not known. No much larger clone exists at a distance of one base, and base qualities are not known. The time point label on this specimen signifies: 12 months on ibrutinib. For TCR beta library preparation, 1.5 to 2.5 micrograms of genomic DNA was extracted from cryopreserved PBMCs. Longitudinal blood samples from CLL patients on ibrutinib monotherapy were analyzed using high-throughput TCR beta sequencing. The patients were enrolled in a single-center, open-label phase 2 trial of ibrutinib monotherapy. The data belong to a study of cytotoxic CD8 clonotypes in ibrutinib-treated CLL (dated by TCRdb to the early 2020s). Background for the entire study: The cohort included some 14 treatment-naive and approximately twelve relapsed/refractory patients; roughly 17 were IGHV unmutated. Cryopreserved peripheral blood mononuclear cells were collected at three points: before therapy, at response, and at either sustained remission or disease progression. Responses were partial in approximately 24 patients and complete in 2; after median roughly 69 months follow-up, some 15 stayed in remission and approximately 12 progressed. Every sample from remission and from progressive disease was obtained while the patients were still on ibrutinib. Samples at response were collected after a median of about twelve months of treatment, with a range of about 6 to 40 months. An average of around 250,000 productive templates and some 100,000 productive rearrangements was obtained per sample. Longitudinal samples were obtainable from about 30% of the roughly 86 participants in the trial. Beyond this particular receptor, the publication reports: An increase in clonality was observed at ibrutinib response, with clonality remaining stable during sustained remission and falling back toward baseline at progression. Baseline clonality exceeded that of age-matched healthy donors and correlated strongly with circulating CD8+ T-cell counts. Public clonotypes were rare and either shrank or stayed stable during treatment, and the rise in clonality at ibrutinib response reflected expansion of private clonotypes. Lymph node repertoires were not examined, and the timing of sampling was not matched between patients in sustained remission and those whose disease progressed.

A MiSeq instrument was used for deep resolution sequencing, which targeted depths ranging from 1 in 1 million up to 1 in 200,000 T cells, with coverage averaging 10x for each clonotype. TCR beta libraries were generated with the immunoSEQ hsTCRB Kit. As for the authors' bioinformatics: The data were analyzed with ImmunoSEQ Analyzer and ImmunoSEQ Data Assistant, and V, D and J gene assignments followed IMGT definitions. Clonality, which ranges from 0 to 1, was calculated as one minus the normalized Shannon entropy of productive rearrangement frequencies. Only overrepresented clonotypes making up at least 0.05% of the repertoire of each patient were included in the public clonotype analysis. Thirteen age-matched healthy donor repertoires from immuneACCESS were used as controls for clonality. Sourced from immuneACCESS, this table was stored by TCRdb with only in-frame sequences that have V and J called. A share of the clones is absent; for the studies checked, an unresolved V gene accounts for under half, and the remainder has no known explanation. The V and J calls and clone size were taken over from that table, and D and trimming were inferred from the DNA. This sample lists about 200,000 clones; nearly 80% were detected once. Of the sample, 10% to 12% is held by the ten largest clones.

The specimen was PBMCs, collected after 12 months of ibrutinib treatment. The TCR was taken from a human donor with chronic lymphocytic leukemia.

The CDR3 in this case is CASSPRATGNQPQHF. Here is the DNA: TGTGCCAGCAGTCCTCGAGCTACTGGGAATCAGCCCCAGCATTTT. This sequence uses TRBV28 and TRBJ1-5, with the D gene not confidently named. Taken from the germline V gene, the CDR1 and CDR2 loops are MDHEN and SYDVKM. The CDR3, cysteine through phenylalanine, is 15 amino acids long. Only CDR3 DNA remains: 45 bases, in frame from the first base. A distance of 15 bases separates the germline ends of V and J, which lose 5 bases and 4 bases respectively.